Listed here are 16 T cell receptor beta chains from one sample, sequenced in a study of T cell responses to AZD1222 COVID-19 vaccine. Sequencing used immunoSEQ multiplex PCR; TCRdb keeps in-frame clones, though not all of them. This table has about 30,000 clones, roughly nine tenths appearing once. This material consisted of peripheral blood, taken on day 0 of AZD1222 vaccination. Receptors were obtained from an adult in good health.

This rearrangement joins TRBV9 to TRBJ2-7, with D possibly being TRBD2 (6 bases). Trimming removed 4 bases from V and 8 bases from J, with 16 bases in between. Germline CDR1 is SGDLS and CDR2 is YYNGEE. The CDR3 contains 13 residues. The CDR3 region is CASSPEGGPQQYF. As DNA, the CDR3 is TGTGCCAGCAGCCCTGAGGGAGGTCCCCAGCAGTACTTC.

This sequence joins TRBV15 and TRBJ2-5, with D possibly TRBD1 on 6 matching bases. The CDR3 contains 14 residues. Germline V gene data show CDR1 as LNHNV and CDR2 as YYDKDF (reference sequence). V lost 0 bases and J lost 5, with 10 bases in between. The chain's CDR3 is CATSRDRGPETQYF. The DNA of the CDR3 is TGTGCCACCAGCAGAGACAGGGGTCCGGAGACCCAGTACTTC.

This chain uses TRBV28 with TRBJ1-3; D unresolved. Trimming took off 4 bases at V and 4 bases at J, with 8 bases between the two ends. CDR1 and CDR2 (germline): MDHEN, SYDVKM. This CDR3 is built from 13 residues. This CDR3 is CASSSPAGNTIYF. CDR3 nucleotide sequence: TGTGCCAGCAGTTCACCAGCGGGAAACACCATATATTTT. Filled out from reference TRBV28 and TRBJ1-3, the complete variable domain reads DVKVTQSSRYLVKRTGEKVFLECVQDMDHENMFWYRQDPGLGLRLIYFSYDVKMKEKGDIPEGYSVSREKKERFSLILESASTNQTSMYLCASSSPAGNTIYFGEGSWLTVV.

The V and J genes are TRBV7-8 and TRBJ1-6; D is possibly TRBD1 (5 bases). V was clipped by 1 base and J by 8 bases, with 15 bases between them. Per the germline V gene, CDR1 is SGHVS and CDR2 is FQNEAQ. The CDR3 loop spans 16 amino acids. CDR3 in amino acids: CASSLGSRGHHSPLHF. For the CDR3, the DNA is TGTGCCAGCAGCTTAGGTTCTAGGGGCCACCATTCACCCCTCCACTTT.

This clone was observed a handful of times. V usage is TRBV10-1 and J usage is TRBJ2-1; 10 bases map to TRBD2. Germline V gene sequence: CDR1 WNHNN, CDR2 SYGVQD (reference sequence). Unmatched junction bases numbered 1, after V lost 5 bases and J lost 3 bases. This CDR3 is 14 amino acids long. CDR3 coding DNA: TGCGCCAGCAGTCCTAGCGGGAGCTACAATGAGCAGTTCTTC. Protein product: CASSPSGSYNEQFF.

The chain joins TRBV5-6 to TRBJ1-2; the D gene is possibly TRBD1 (6 bases). CDR1 and CDR2 from the germline V gene are SGHDT and YYEEEE. The CDR3 has 13 amino acids. V lost 4 bases, J lost 7 bases, and 14 bases lay in between. The CDR3 protein is CASSKDSLRGYTF. Written as DNA, the CDR3 is TGTGCCAGCAGCAAGGACAGCCTCCGTGGCTACACCTTC. Full variable domain (outside the CDR3, taken from reference TRBV5-6 and TRBJ1-2): DAGVTQSPTHLIKTRGQQVTLRCSPKSGHDTVSWYQQALGQGPQFIFQYYEEEERQRGNFPDRFSGHQFPNYSSELNVNALLLGDSALYLCASSKDSLRGYTFGSGTRLTVV.

This clone was counted once. The V call is TRBV28, the J call TRBJ1-4; 8 bases are shared with TRBD1. This CDR3 is built from 14 residues. Trimming took 10 bases from V and 6 from J; bases not matched to a gene: 10. Germline loops: CDR1 MDHEN, CDR2 SYDVKM. This chain's CDR3 is CATWGAGGDEKLFF. In DNA form, the CDR3 reads TGTGCCACCTGGGGGGCAGGGGGCGATGAAAAACTGTTTTTT.

This chain uses TRBV28 with TRBJ2-7; D gene uncertain. CDR3 length: 13 residues. Trimming shortened V by 6 bases and J by 4 bases, and 13 bases separated the two germline ends. Germline loops: CDR1 MDHEN, CDR2 SYDVKM. The CDR3 region is CASSNRSMYEQYF. The CDR3 DNA sequence: TGTGCCAGCAGCAACAGATCTATGTACGAGCAGTACTTC.

This sequence joins TRBV5-1 and TRBJ2-7; the D is unclear. V was cut by 0 bases and J by 2 bases, with 9 bases left in between. This CDR3 comprises 14 residues. Germline CDR1 is SGHRS and CDR2 is YFSETQ. CDR3 amino acids: CASSLGAGTYEQYF. The DNA for the CDR3 is TGCGCCAGCAGCTTGGGGGCAGGAACCTACGAGCAGTACTTC.

The chain links TRBV10-3 to TRBJ2-1; TRBD2 might be the D (7 bases). The CDR3 totals 13 residues. Trimming left V 11 bases short and J 8 bases short, with 19 bases between. Germline values: CDR1 ENHRY, CDR2 SYGVKD. The CDR3 is CAAGRGGGDEQFF. For the CDR3, the DNA is TGTGCCGCCGGCAGGGGTGGGGGGGATGAGCAGTTCTTC.

The sample holds a few counts of this clone. The chain carries TRBV9 and TRBJ2-7; 7 bases are shared with TRBD1. Trimming took 3 bases from V and 2 from J; bases not matched to a gene: 5. CDR1 and CDR2 from the germline V gene are SGDLS and YYNGEE. This CDR3 region has 14 residues. The CDR3 protein is CASSAWGQTYEQYF. In nucleotides, the CDR3 is TGTGCCAGCAGCGCATGGGGACAGACCTACGAGCAGTACTTC.

The chain has TRBV3-1 (or the pseudogene TRBV3-2) and TRBJ1-2; the D gene is possibly TRBD1 (6 bases). CDR1 LGHDT and CDR2 YNNKEL come from the germline V gene (reference sequence). The length of the CDR3 is 15 residues. The V end was cut by 0 bases, the J end by 4 bases, with 12 bases between. The CDR3 DNA is TGTGCCAGCAGCCAAGATCGGACAGACGTCTATGGCTACACCTTC. It is translated as CASSQDRTDVYGYTF.

The V call is TRBV6-5, the J call TRBJ1-6; TRBD1 matches 11 bases. The trim removed 6 bases at V and 10 bases at J, leaving 5 bases unmatched. The length of the CDR3 is 14 residues. Germline loops: CDR1 MNHEY, CDR2 SVGAGI. CDR3 DNA: TGTGCCAGCAGAAGGACAGGGGGCGCATCACCCCTCCACTTT. This encodes CASRRTGGASPLHF.

The chain employs TRBV4-3 and TRBJ2-6; D is uncertain. V was pared by 4 bases and J by 3 bases, with 13 bases between. This CDR3 is 16 amino acids long. Germline assignment: CDR1 LGHNA and CDR2 YSLEER. The CDR3 sequence: CASSLSVGYGANVLTF. CDR3 bases: TGCGCCAGCAGCCTCTCCGTAGGTTATGGGGCCAACGTCCTGACTTTC.

V is TRBV5-1 and J is TRBJ1-1; TRBD1 aligns across 9 bases. Germline V lookup: CDR1 SGHRS, CDR2 YFSETQ. The CDR3 sequence is 17 residues long. Trimming removed 0 bases from V and 4 bases from J; junction bases left unmatched: 10. CDR3 DNA sequence: TGCGCCAGCAGCTTGGCCGCCCGGACAGGGGTTACCACTGAAGCTTTCTTT. It specifies CASSLAARTGVTTEAFF.

The chain is built from TRBV6-5 and TRBJ1-5, with TRBD1 matching over 7 bases. After removal of 6 bases from V and 7 bases from J, the junction contained 9 bases not matched to a gene. The CDR3 sequence is 14 residues long. Per the germline V gene, CDR1 is MNHEY and CDR2 is SVGAGI. The CDR3 DNA follows: TGTGCCAGCAGCTCGGACAGGTCGCTGCAGCCCCAGCATTTT. Amino acids: CASSSDRSLQPQHF.